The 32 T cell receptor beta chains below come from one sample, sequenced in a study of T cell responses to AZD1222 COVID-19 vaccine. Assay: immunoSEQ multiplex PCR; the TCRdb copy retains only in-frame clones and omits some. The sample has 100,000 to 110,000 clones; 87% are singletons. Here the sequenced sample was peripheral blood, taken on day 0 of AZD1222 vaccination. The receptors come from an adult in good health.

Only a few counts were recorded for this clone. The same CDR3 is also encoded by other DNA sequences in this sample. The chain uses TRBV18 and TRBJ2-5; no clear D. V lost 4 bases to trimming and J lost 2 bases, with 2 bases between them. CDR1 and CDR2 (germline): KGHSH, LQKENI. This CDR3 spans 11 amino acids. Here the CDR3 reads CASSLQETQYF. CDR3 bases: TGTGCCAGCTCACTACAAGAGACCCAGTACTTC.

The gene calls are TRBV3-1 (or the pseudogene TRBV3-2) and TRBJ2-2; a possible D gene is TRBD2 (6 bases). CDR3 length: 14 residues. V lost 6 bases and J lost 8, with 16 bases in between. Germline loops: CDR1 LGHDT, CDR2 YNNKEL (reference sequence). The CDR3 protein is CASRQTETRGELFF. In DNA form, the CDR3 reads TGTGCCAGCAGACAAACCGAGACTAGGGGGGAGCTGTTTTTT.

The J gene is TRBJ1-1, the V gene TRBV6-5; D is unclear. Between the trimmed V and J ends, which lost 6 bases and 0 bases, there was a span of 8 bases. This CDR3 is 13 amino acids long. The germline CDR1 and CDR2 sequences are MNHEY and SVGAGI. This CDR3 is CASRGRLNTEAFF. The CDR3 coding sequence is TGTGCCAGCAGGGGCAGGTTGAACACTGAAGCTTTCTTT.

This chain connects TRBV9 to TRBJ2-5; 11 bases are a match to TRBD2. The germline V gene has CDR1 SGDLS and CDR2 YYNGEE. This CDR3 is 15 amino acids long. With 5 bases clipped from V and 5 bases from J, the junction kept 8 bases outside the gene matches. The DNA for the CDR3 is TGTGCCAGCAGTTCGGTAGCGGGAGGGAGCGAGACCCAGTACTTC. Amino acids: CASSSVAGGSETQYF.

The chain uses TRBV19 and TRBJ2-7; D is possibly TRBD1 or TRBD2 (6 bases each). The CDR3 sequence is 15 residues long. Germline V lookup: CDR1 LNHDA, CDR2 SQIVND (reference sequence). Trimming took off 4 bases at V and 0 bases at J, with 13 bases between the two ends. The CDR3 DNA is TGTGCCAGTAGTAACGACAGGCGGGGCTCCTACGAGCAGTACTTC. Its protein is CASSNDRRGSYEQYF.

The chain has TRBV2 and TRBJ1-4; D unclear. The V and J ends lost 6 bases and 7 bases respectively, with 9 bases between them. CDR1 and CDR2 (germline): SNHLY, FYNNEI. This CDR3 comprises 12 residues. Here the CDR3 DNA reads TGTGCCAGCAGCACTCTAGGTGAAAAACTGTTTTTT. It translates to CASSTLGEKLFF.

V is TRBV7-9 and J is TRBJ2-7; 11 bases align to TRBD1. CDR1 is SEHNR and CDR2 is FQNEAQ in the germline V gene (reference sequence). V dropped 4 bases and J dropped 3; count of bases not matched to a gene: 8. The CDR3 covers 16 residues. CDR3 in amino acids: CASSSSRDRGFYEQYF. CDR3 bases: TGTGCCAGCAGCTCGTCCCGGGACAGGGGGTTCTACGAGCAGTACTTC. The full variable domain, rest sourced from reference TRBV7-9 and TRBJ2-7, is DTGVSQNPRHKITKRGQNVTFRCDPISEHNRLYWYRQTLGQGPEFLTYFQNEAQLEKSRLLSDRFSAERPKGSFSTLEIQRTEQGDSAMYLCASSSSRDRGFYEQYFGPGTRLTVT.

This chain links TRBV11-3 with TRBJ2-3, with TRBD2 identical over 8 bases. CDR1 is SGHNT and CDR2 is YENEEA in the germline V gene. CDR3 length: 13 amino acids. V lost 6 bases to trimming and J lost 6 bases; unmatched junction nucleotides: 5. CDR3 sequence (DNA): TGTGCCAGCAGTCCCGGGACTAGGGATACGCAGTATTTT. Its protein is CASSPGTRDTQYF.

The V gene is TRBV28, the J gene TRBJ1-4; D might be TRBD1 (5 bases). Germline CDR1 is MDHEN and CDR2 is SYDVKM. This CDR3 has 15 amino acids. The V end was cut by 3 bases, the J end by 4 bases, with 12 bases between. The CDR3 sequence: CASSFGTGYNEKLFF. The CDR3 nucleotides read TGTGCCAGCAGTTTCGGGACGGGTTATAATGAAAAACTGTTTTTT.

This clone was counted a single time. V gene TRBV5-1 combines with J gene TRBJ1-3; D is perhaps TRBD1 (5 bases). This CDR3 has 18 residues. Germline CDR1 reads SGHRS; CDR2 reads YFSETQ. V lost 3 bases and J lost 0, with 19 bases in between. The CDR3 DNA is TGCGCCAGCAGCTCACAAGGAATCGACAGAGCCTCTGGAAACACCATATATTTT. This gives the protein CASSSQGIDRASGNTIYF.

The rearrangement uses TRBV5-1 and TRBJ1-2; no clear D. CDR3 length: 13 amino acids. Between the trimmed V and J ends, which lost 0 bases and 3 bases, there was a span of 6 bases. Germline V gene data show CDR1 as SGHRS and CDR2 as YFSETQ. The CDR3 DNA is TGCGCCAGCAGCTTGGGCGGGTACTATGGCTACACCTTC. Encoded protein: CASSLGGYYGYTF.

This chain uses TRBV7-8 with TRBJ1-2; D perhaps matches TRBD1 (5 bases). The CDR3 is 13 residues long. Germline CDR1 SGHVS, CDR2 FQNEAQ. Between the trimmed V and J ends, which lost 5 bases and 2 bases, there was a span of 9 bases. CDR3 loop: CASSPGRNYGYTF. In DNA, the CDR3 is TGTGCCAGCAGCCCAGGGAGGAACTATGGCTACACCTTC.

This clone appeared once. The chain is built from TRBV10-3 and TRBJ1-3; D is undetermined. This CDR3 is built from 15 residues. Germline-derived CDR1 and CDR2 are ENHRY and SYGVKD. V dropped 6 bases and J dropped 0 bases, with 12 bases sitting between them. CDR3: CAISEGRGSGNTIYF. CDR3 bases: TGTGCCATCAGCGAAGGACGGGGCTCTGGAAACACCATATATTTT.

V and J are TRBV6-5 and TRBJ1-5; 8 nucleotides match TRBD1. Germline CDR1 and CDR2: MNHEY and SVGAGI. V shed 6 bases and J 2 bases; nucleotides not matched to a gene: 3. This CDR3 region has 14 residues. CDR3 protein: CASRSQGGNQPQHF. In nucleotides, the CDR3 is TGTGCCAGCAGGTCACAGGGGGGCAATCAGCCCCAGCATTTT.

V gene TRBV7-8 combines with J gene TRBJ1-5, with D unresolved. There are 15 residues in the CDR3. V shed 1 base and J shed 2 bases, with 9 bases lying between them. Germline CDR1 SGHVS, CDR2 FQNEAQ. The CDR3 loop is CASSLVLGGNQPQHF. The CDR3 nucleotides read TGTGCCAGCAGCTTAGTTCTCGGCGGCAATCAGCCCCAGCATTTT.

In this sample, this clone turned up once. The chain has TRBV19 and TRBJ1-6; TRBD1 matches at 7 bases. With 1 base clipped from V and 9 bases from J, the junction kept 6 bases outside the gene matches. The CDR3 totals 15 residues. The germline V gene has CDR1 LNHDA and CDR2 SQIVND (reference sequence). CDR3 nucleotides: TGTGCCAGTAGTATAGGCACAGGGGAAGGTTCACCCCTCCACTTT. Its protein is CASSIGTGEGSPLHF.

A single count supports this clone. The CDR3 bases are TGTGCCAGCAGTTCGAGCAGGGACCAAGAGACCCAGTACTTC. Amino acid sequence: CASSSSRDQETQYF. V usage is TRBV6-6 and J usage is TRBJ2-5, with a possible D match to TRBD1 (5 bases). Germline-derived CDR1 and CDR2 are MNHNY and SVGAGI (reference sequence). This CDR3 is built from 14 residues. V was clipped by 4 bases and J by 0 bases, with 9 bases between them.

CDR3 in DNA: TGTGCCAGCAGCCAAGGGACTAGCGGGAGGCGGGGCTACGAGCAGTACTTC. It codes for CASSQGTSGRRGYEQYF. The chain carries TRBV3-1 (or the pseudogene TRBV3-2) and TRBJ2-7; 14 positions agree with TRBD2. Germline CDR1 is LGHDT and CDR2 is YNNKEL (reference sequence). V dropped 1 base and J dropped 3; count of bases not matched to a gene: 5. The CDR3 extends over 17 amino acids.

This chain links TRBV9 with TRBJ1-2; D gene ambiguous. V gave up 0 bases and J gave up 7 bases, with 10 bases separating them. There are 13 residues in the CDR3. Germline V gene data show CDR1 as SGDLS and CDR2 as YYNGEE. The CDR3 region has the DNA TGTGCCAGCAGCGTAGCCGCTCGAGGTGGCTACACCTTC. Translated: CASSVAARGGYTF.

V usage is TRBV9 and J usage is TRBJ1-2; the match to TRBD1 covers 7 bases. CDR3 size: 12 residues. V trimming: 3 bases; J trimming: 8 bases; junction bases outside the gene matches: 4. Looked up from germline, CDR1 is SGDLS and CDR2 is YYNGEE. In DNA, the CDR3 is TGTGCCAGCAGCGGGGGGACAGTAGGCTACACCTTC. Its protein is CASSGGTVGYTF.

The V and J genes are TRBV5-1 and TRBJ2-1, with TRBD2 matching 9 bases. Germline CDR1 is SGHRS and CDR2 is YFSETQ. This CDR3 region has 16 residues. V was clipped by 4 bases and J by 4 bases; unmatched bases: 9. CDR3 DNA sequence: TGCGCCAGCAGCATACCAACTAGCGGGTTATACAATGAGCAGTTCTTC. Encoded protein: CASSIPTSGLYNEQFF.

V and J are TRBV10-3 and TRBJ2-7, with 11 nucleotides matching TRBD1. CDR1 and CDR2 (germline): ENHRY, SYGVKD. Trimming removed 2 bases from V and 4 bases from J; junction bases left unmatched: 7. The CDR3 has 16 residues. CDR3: CAISEPGTGGRYEQYF. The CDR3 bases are TGTGCCATCAGTGAGCCCGGGACAGGGGGGCGTTACGAGCAGTACTTC.

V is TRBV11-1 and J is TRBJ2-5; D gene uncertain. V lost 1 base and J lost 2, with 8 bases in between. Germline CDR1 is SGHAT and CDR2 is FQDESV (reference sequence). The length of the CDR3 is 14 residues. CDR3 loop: CASSLGVIQETQYF. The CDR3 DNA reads TGTGCCAGCAGCTTAGGGGTGATACAAGAGACCCAGTACTTC.

CDR3 protein: CASSERRDSPLHF. DNA of the CDR3: TGTGCCAGCAGCGAGAGGCGGGATTCACCCCTCCACTTT. This chain joins TRBV9 and TRBJ1-6; D gene uncertain. V was cut by 3 bases and J by 8 bases, with 9 bases left in between. The CDR3 is 13 residues long. Germline values: CDR1 SGDLS, CDR2 YYNGEE.

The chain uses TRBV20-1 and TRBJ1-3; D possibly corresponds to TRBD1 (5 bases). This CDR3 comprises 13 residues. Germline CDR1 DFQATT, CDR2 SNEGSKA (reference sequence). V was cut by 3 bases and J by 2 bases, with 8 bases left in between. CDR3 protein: CSASSGAGNTIYF. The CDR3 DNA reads TGCAGTGCTAGTTCGGGGGCTGGAAACACCATATATTTT.

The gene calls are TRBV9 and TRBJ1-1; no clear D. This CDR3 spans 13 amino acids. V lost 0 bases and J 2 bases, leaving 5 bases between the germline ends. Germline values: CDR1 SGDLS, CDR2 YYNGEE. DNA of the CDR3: TGTGCCAGCAGCGTAGGATCTAACACTGAAGCTTTCTTT. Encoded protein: CASSVGSNTEAFF.

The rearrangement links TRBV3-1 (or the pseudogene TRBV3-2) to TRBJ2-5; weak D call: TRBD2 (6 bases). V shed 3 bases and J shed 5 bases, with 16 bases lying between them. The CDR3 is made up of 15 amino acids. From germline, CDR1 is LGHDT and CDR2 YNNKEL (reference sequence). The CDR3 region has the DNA TGTGCCAGCAGCCACGCGACTAGTAAGGTTGAGACCCAGTACTTC. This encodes CASSHATSKVETQYF.

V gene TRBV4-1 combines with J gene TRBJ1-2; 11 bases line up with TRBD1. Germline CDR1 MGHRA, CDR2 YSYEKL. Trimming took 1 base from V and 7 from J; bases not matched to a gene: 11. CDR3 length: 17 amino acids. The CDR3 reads CASSQAWDRGLAGGYTF. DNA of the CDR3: TGCGCCAGCAGCCAAGCCTGGGACAGGGGGTTAGCCGGTGGCTACACCTTC.

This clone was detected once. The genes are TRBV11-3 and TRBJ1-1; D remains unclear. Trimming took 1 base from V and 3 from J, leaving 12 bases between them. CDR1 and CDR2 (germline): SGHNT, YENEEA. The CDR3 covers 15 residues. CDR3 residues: CASSLAQAGHTEAFF. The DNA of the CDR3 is TGTGCCAGCAGCTTAGCCCAAGCGGGTCACACTGAAGCTTTCTTT.

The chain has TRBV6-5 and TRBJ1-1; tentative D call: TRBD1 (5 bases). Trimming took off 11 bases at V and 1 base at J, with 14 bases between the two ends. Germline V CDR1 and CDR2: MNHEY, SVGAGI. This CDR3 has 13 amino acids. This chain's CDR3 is CAARREGNTEAFF. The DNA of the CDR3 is TGTGCCGCTCGCAGGGAGGGGAACACTGAAGCTTTCTTT.

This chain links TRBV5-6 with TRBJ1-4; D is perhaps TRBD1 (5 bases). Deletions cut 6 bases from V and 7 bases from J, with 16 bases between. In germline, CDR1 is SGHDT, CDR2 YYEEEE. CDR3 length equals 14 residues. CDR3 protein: CASTGRGAGEKLFF. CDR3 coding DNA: TGTGCCAGCACTGGGCGCGGGGCCGGTGAAAAACTGTTTTTT.

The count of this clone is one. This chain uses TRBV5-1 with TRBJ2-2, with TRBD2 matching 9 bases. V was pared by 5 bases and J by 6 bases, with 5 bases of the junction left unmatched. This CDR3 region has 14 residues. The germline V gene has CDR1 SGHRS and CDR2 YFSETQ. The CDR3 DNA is TGCGCCAGCAGGGTAGCGGGAGAATCCGGGGAGCTGTTTTTT. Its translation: CASRVAGESGELFF.